The text below deals with one T cell receptor (beta chain). What antigen it recognizes has not been identified. The germline gene is not matched at one end of the junction; a read error may be the cause. The time point label, as the study defines it: baseline before first vaccination. Vaccinee samples were obtained from the UK trials COV001 and COV002, which included a single-blind randomized controlled phase 2/3 trial of AZD1222 (ChAdOx1 nCoV-19) in healthy adults. Trial participant PBMC samples were collected at day 0 and day 28 after the second dose for TCRbeta chain sequencing. This sample was taken from a study of T cell responses to AZD1222 COVID-19 vaccine (TCRdb year 2021). About the study as a whole: Because spike-specific TCR depth and breadth did not differ between the two schedules, AZD1222 recipients who got a second dose at roughly 4 weeks were pooled with those who got a second dose at roughly 12 weeks. TCR sequencing was performed for 230 to 250 trial participants, of whom about 200 were given two doses of AZD1222 and around 25 were given two doses of MenACWY control vaccine. Trial participants were enrolled by age into 18-55, 56-69 and 70-plus year subgroups, with 148, 28 and 57 TCR-sequenced participants respectively. What the study reported, not specific to this receptor: In the small 56-69-year group, the increase in depth fell short of significance, most likely because of low power. The whole spike protein was spanned by vaccine-associated CD4 TCRs, and dominant responses were seen in regions 160-218 and 743-854. Spike-specific TCR breadth and depth rose significantly after two AZD1222 doses compared with day 0 and with MenACWY recipients. Nearly half of unique spike-specific TCRs reportedly recognized epitopes outside regions mutated in the B.1.351 and B.1.1.7 variants. Most participants were white British and females outnumbered males, and the authors suggested that clonal diversity may have been underestimated. Conclusions about previously exposed vaccinees were limited because only 5 or 6 AZD1222 recipients were SARS-CoV-2 seropositive at baseline. Because no samples from the day 14 peak response were available, repertoires could be characterized only after the peak T cell response.

The CDR3 regions of human TCRbeta chains were subjected to immunosequencing. The study's own analysis went as follows. TCRs in the repertoires were compared against a reference library of SARS-CoV-2-specific TCRs that had been generated with the MIRA antigen-specificity platform. Breadth was defined as the fraction of unique TCRs that were SARS-CoV-2-associated, and depth was defined as the fraction of total T cells that were SARS-CoV-2-associated. Using the MIRA data, every spike-specific TCR was mapped to the spike region that the TCR reacted to and assigned to either a CD4 or a CD8 class. Log10-transformed breadth and depth values were compared by one-way ANOVA with Sidak's multiple comparisons tests. TCRdb stores this immuneACCESS table with in-frame sequences only. Part of the clones is absent; in the studies checked, under half of the shortfall reflects unresolved V genes, and no reason is known for the rest. V and J calls and clone size are copied from that table; D and trimming were computed from the DNA. The sample table lists some 150,000 clones, 85% to 95% of them with a count of one. Together, the top ten hold 1.5% to 2% of the sample.

The CDR3 sequence holds 16 residues, the cysteine and phenylalanine included. Only the CDR3 DNA is retained, 48 bases long and in frame from the first base. From a lookup of the germline V gene, CDR1 and CDR2 are KGHDR and SFDVKD. The sequence was obtained from an adult in good health. Source: peripheral blood, taken on day 0 of AZD1222 vaccination. The chain was built from TRBV24-1 and TRBJ2-5; 8 junctional bases match TRBD1. Here is the DNA: TGTGCCACCAGTGATTCCGGACAGGGCCCACAAGGGACCCAGTACTTC. This yields the protein CATSDSGQGPQGTQYF.